The 29 T cell receptor beta chains below all came from one sample that was sequenced in a study of cytomegalovirus exposure and HLA in healthy donors. Primers: 60 Vbeta forward and 13 Jbeta reverse. Assay: immunoSEQ multiplex PCR; the TCRdb copy retains only in-frame clones and omits some. The data show 100,000 to 150,000 clones, over 70% seen once. Sequencing input: PBMCs. The receptors come from a woman in her thirties or forties in good health and CMV-seronegative.

V usage is TRBV9 and J usage is TRBJ2-1, with 13 nucleotides matching TRBD2. Germline V lookup: CDR1 SGDLS, CDR2 YYNGEE. This CDR3 spans 16 amino acids. Trimming removed 4 bases from V and 6 bases from J; junction bases left unmatched: 7. In DNA form, the CDR3 reads TGTGCCAGCAGCCAAGGACTAGCGGGAGTGGGCAATGAGCAGTTCTTC. It yields the protein CASSQGLAGVGNEQFF.

V and J are TRBV28 and TRBJ1-1, with D possibly TRBD1 on 5 matching bases. V lost 6 bases and J 1 base, leaving 9 bases between the germline ends. The CDR3 consists of 13 residues. Germline V gene sequence: CDR1 MDHEN, CDR2 SYDVKM. The CDR3 region is CASSGHPNTEAFF. DNA for the CDR3: TGTGCCAGCAGCGGACACCCGAACACTGAAGCTTTCTTT.

The V call is TRBV19, the J call TRBJ2-7, with TRBD2 identical over 11 bases. The germline CDR1 and CDR2 sequences are LNHDA and SQIVND (reference sequence). V was clipped by 6 bases and J by 0 bases; unmatched bases: 4. The CDR3 sequence is 15 residues long. In DNA, the CDR3 is TGTGCCAGTAGGGGCGGACTAGCGGGCTCCTACGAGCAGTACTTC. It specifies CASRGGLAGSYEQYF. Full variable domain (missing parts from reference TRBV19 and TRBJ2-7): DGGITQSPKYLFRKEGQNVTLSCEQNLNHDAMYWYRQDPGQGLRLIYYSQIVNDFQKGDIAEGYSVSREKKESFPLTVTSAQKNPTAFYLCASRGGLAGSYEQYFGPGTRLTVT.

In its sample, this clone was seen a few times. The genes are TRBV19 and TRBJ2-3, with a possible D match to TRBD2 (6 bases). Germline CDR1 and CDR2: LNHDA and SQIVND (reference sequence). The CDR3 consists of 15 residues. Trimming took off 3 bases at V and 3 bases at J, with 13 bases between the two ends. In DNA, the CDR3 is TGTGCCAGTAGTATGGGGCCCCGGGAGACAGATACGCAGTATTTT. Residues: CASSMGPRETDTQYF.

The CDR3 DNA is TGTGCCAGCAGTCTTGTACAGGGCTTCGGCTACACCTTC. It codes for CASSLVQGFGYTF. The genes are TRBV28 and TRBJ1-2; the D gene is possibly TRBD1 (6 bases). Germline values: CDR1 MDHEN, CDR2 SYDVKM. V shed 5 bases and J shed 8 bases, with 15 bases lying between them. The CDR3 contains 13 residues.

The chain joins TRBV2 to TRBJ2-2, with TRBD2 identical over 12 bases. Trimming removed 3 bases from V and 1 base from J; junction bases left unmatched: 3. The CDR3 has 17 residues. Germline CDR1 is SNHLY and CDR2 is FYNNEI. Written as DNA, the CDR3 is TGTGCCAGCAGTGACCTACTAGCGGGGGGGAACACCGGGGAGCTGTTTTTT. This translates into CASSDLLAGGNTGELFF.

A note on this clone: At one boundary the junction diverges from the germline segment, which might be a read error. The chain uses TRBV5-4 and TRBJ2-6; D is uncertain. The germline V gene encodes CDR1 SGHNT and CDR2 YYREEE (reference sequence). The CDR3 covers 14 residues. For the CDR3, the DNA is TGTGCCAGCAGCTCATTTGATCAGGCCAACGGCCTGACTTTC. Protein product: CASSSFDQANGLTF.

This clone appeared a few times. The chain links TRBV29-1 to TRBJ2-1, with D maybe TRBD2 (5 bases). CDR1 SQVTM and CDR2 ANQGSEA come from the germline V gene. Trimming cost V 0 bases and J 8 bases, with 14 bases left between them. The CDR3 extends over 14 amino acids. Written as DNA, the CDR3 is TGCAGCGTTGAAGATCGTGCGGGTGGGGATGAGCAGTTCTTC. Amino acids: CSVEDRAGGDEQFF.

The table lists this clone with a few counts. The J gene is TRBJ1-3, the V gene TRBV7-9; 7 bases are shared with TRBD1. Germline V gene sequence: CDR1 SEHNR, CDR2 FQNEAQ (reference sequence). V shed 5 bases, J shed 0 bases, and the junction held 13 bases outside the gene matches. CDR3 length equals 18 residues. CDR3 region: CASSPPRAGGFSGNTIYF. Written as DNA, the CDR3 is TGTGCCAGCAGCCCCCCTAGGGCAGGGGGTTTCTCTGGAAACACCATATATTTT.

This clone was recorded only once. The rearrangement links TRBV10-3 to TRBJ2-2; possible D gene TRBD1, 5 bases. This CDR3 has 16 amino acids. The germline CDR1 and CDR2 sequences are ENHRY and SYGVKD. V was pared by 3 bases and J by 0 bases, with 11 bases between. The CDR3 DNA sequence: TGTGCCATCAGTGATGGGGCTTGGACGAACACCGGGGAGCTGTTTTTT. It codes for CAISDGAWTNTGELFF.

The V and J genes are TRBV4-2 and TRBJ1-3, with TRBD1 identical over 8 bases. With V trimmed by 4 bases and J by 1 base, 3 bases remained unmatched. This CDR3 region has 15 residues. Germline values: CDR1 LGHNA, CDR2 YNFKEQ. The CDR3 DNA follows: TGTGCCAGCAGCCGTGACAGGGGTTCTGGAAACACCATATATTTT. Translated, it gives CASSRDRGSGNTIYF.

This sequence joins TRBV5-4 and TRBJ2-3, with 9 positions matching TRBD2. V was clipped by 4 bases and J by 5 bases; unmatched bases: 5. The germline gives CDR1 SGHNT, CDR2 YYREEE (reference sequence). The CDR3 consists of 14 residues. CDR3 sequence: CASSRGGAEDTQYF. The CDR3 nucleotides read TGTGCCAGCAGCCGCGGGGGGGCGGAAGATACGCAGTATTTT.

This clone was counted only a few times. J is TRBJ2-7 and V is TRBV27; the D gene is possibly TRBD1 (7 bases). CDR1 is MNHEY, CDR2 SMNVEV, per germline (reference sequence). V gave up 8 bases and J gave up 0 bases, with 20 bases separating them. CDR3 length: 16 amino acids. CDR3: CASGTSTGPSSYEQYF. In DNA, the CDR3 is TGTGCCAGCGGGACTTCGACAGGGCCTAGCTCCTACGAGCAGTACTTC.

The rearrangement uses TRBV11-2 and TRBJ1-1; 7 nucleotides line up with TRBD1. This CDR3 contains 15 residues. The germline gives CDR1 SGHAT, CDR2 FQNNGV. The trim removed 1 base at V and 5 bases at J, leaving 7 bases unmatched. CDR3 sequence: CASSLGYRGGTEAFF. In DNA, the CDR3 is TGTGCCAGCAGCTTAGGATACAGGGGAGGTACTGAAGCTTTCTTT.

This chain connects TRBV9 to TRBJ1-3, with a tentative D call TRBD1 (5 bases). The CDR3 has 16 amino acids. Germline assignment: CDR1 SGDLS and CDR2 YYNGEE. V was cut by 4 bases and J by 0 bases, with 14 bases left in between. The CDR3: CASSKTATSSGNTIYF. The CDR3 DNA reads as TGTGCCAGCAGCAAGACAGCTACGAGCTCTGGAAACACCATATATTTT.

V and J are TRBV5-1 and TRBJ2-3, with D perhaps matching TRBD2 (6 bases). Germline CDR1 SGHRS, CDR2 YFSETQ. V lost 0 bases and J 7 bases, leaving 15 bases between the germline ends. There are 15 residues in the CDR3. CDR3 bases: TGCGCCAGCAGCTTGGAAGGAGCCAGCGGGCATACGCAGTATTTT. Its protein is CASSLEGASGHTQYF.

This chain joins TRBV27 and TRBJ2-7, with 9 bases fitting TRBD2. This CDR3 contains 15 residues. V lost 6 bases, J lost 3 bases, and 9 bases stayed unmatched. Germline V gene lookup returns CDR1 MNHEY and CDR2 SMNVEV (reference sequence). As DNA, the CDR3 is TGTGCCAGCAGCATCAATAGCGGGAGAGACTACGAGCAGTACTTC. Its protein product is CASSINSGRDYEQYF.

This chain links TRBV2 with TRBJ2-2, with D unclear. V was shortened by 1 base and J by 6 bases, with 6 bases between the two germline ends. The CDR3 is 13 residues long. Germline CDR1 is SNHLY and CDR2 is FYNNEI. The CDR3 DNA reads TGTGCCAGCAGTGAAGTCCCGTCCGGGGAGCTGTTTTTT. Residues: CASSEVPSGELFF.

This chain's CDR3 is CASSAERSNQPQHF. The CDR3 region has the DNA TGTGCCAGCAGTGCTGAGAGGAGCAATCAGCCCCAGCATTTT. The V and J genes are TRBV2 and TRBJ1-5; D remains unclear. V was pared by 4 bases and J by 1 base, with 8 bases between. CDR1 is SNHLY and CDR2 is FYNNEI in the germline V gene. The CDR3 length is 14 residues.

This clone was seen only once. The chain's CDR3 is CASSSDGRASGRAEQFF. The CDR3 DNA sequence: TGTGCCAGCAGCTCAGACGGAAGAGCTAGCGGGAGGGCTGAGCAGTTCTTC. The V gene is TRBV11-2, the J gene TRBJ2-1, with 12 bases identical to TRBD2. V lost 4 bases, J lost 9 bases, and 13 bases stayed unmatched. CDR1 SGHAT and CDR2 FQNNGV come from the germline V gene. The CDR3 consists of 17 residues.

This chain links TRBV19 with TRBJ2-2, with D perhaps TRBD2 (5 bases). The germline gives CDR1 LNHDA, CDR2 SQIVND (reference sequence). There are 16 residues in the CDR3. V was cut by 5 bases and J by 5 bases, with 18 bases left in between. The CDR3 DNA sequence: TGTGCCAGTAGTCTTCCCCGGGCAAGGAGGACCGGGGAGCTGTTTTTT. The encoded protein is CASSLPRARRTGELFF.

This clone was recorded a few times. The chain links TRBV5-7 to TRBJ1-5, with no clear D. TRBV5-7 is classed as an ORF, of uncertain function. The germline V and J ends were trimmed by 0 bases and 4 bases, with 8 bases remaining between them. The CDR3 extends over 14 amino acids. DNA for the CDR3: TGTGCCAGCAGCTTGGTGGCAGATAATCAGCCCCAGCATTTT. Translation gives CASSLVADNQPQHF.

The V and J genes are TRBV7-8 and TRBJ2-1; the match to TRBD2 covers 9 bases. Germline assignment: CDR1 SGHVS and CDR2 FQNEAQ. The CDR3 loop spans 14 amino acids. J was trimmed by 5 bases and V by 2 bases; bases with no gene match: 1. The CDR3 here is CASSLLAGNNEQFF. Written as DNA, the CDR3 is TGTGCCAGCAGCTTACTAGCGGGGAACAATGAGCAGTTCTTC.

Only a few counts were recorded for this clone. CDR3 residues: CASSPWGGSAYEQYF. In nucleotides, the CDR3 is TGTGCCAGCAGCCCCTGGGGTGGTAGCGCCTACGAGCAGTACTTC. This rearrangement joins TRBV28 to TRBJ2-7, with D maybe TRBD2 (5 bases). Between the trimmed V and J ends, which lost 6 bases and 2 bases, there was a span of 17 bases. This CDR3 has 15 amino acids. CDR1 MDHEN and CDR2 SYDVKM come from the germline V gene. Full variable domain (outside the CDR3, taken from reference TRBV28 and TRBJ2-7): DVKVTQSSRYLVKRTGEKVFLECVQDMDHENMFWYRQDPGLGLRLIYFSYDVKMKEKGDIPEGYSVSREKKERFSLILESASTNQTSMYLCASSPWGGSAYEQYFGPGTRLTVT.

The V gene is TRBV15, the J gene TRBJ2-1, with D tentatively TRBD2 (6 bases). Trimming left V 5 bases short and J 4 bases short, with 18 bases between. Germline lookup yields CDR1 LNHNV and CDR2 YYDKDF (reference sequence). CDR3 length: 16 residues. Here the CDR3 DNA reads TGTGCCACCAGCCCTAAGGAGCTAGCGACTTACAATGAGCAGTTCTTC. Translated, it gives CATSPKELATYNEQFF.

The chain is built from TRBV30 and TRBJ2-3; 13 bases align to TRBD2. The germline V gene encodes CDR1 GTSNPN and CDR2 SVGIG (reference sequence). The CDR3 is 14 amino acids. Trimming took 6 bases from V and 2 from J; bases not matched to a gene: 2. The CDR3 sequence is CACGLAGATDTQYF. For the CDR3, the DNA is TGTGCCTGCGGACTAGCGGGGGCCACAGATACGCAGTATTTT. Looking up the rest from reference TRBV30 and TRBJ2-3 gives the full variable domain: SQTIHQWPATLVQPVGSPLSLECTVEGTSNPNLYWYRQAAGRGLQLLFYSVGIGQISSEVPQNLSASRPQDRQFILSSKKLLLSDSGFYLCACGLAGATDTQYFGPGTRLTVL.

This clone is a singleton in its sample. The V gene is TRBV9, the J gene TRBJ2-5; 8 nucleotides line up with TRBD1. Germline V gene lookup returns CDR1 SGDLS and CDR2 YYNGEE. The CDR3 is 15 residues long. The V segment lost 5 bases and the J segment 2 bases; nucleotides outside the gene matches: 8. The CDR3 coding sequence is TGTGCCAGCAGTTCGACAGGGGCGACTCAAGAGACCCAGTACTTC. Protein: CASSSTGATQETQYF.

The V and J genes are TRBV28 and TRBJ2-3; perhaps TRBD1 as D (6 bases). The CDR3 is 18 amino acids. The germline gives CDR1 MDHEN, CDR2 SYDVKM. V was clipped by 2 bases and J by 2 bases, with 20 bases between them. Here the CDR3 reads CASSLNLGAGANTDTQYF. DNA of the CDR3: TGTGCCAGCAGTTTAAACTTAGGCGCAGGGGCCAACACAGATACGCAGTATTTT.

This chain links TRBV6-1 with TRBJ2-2, with D perhaps TRBD1 (5 bases). With 5 bases removed from V and 3 bases from J, the gap between germline ends came to 13 bases. The length of the CDR3 is 15 residues. Germline CDR1 and CDR2: MNHNS and SASEGT. The CDR3 DNA reads as TGTGCCAGCAGTTTAGTGACAGACTACACCGGGGAGCTGTTTTTT. As protein: CASSLVTDYTGELFF.